This T cell receptor beta chain was identified during a study of blood T cell repertoires in COVID-19. On the study more broadly: From the United States, Italy and Spain came samples of acute and convalescent COVID-19.

The germline V gene encodes CDR1 SQVTM and CDR2 ANQGSEA. The V end lost 3 bases, the J end lost 5 bases, and 10 bases lay between the germline ends. The CDR3 has 12 residues. In the study's own analysis: It was from reference gene primer amplification that nucleated cell counts were estimated. Measured with immunoSEQ multiplex PCR; TCRdb has only the in-frame clones, and not every one. Clone size and V and J calls were adopted from that table, with D and trimming inferred from the DNA. There are some 68,000 clones in the sample; over 75% occur only once, and 2.5% to 3% lies in the top ten. This clonotype was sampled from a man aged 45-65 years with acute or convalescent COVID-19. The sample consisted of peripheral blood. This chain links TRBV29-1 with TRBJ1-1, with D unresolved. CDR3 amino acids: CSVETRQTEAFF. The CDR3, as DNA: TGCAGCGTTGAGACACGACAAACTGAAGCTTTCTTT.